This TCR beta chain was found in a study of brain T cells in children with intractable seizures. Details on this clone: The antigen is unknown.

Broader study findings: HCMV serostatus was not known, and viral specificity came from CDR3 similarity only. Pre-surgery blood may have been undersampled, hiding some clones.

Generated by immunoSEQ multiplex PCR, the TCRdb table keeps only in-frame clones and is missing some. The table has 80,000 or so clones, approximately 90% seen once; the top ten hold around 25%. Trimming left V 7 bases short and J 0 bases short, with 16 bases between. The CDR3 runs to 15 residues. Surgery cases with the highest brain T cell transcript signatures were chosen for sequencing. Patients received at least one anti-epileptic drug before surgery. Material: peripheral blood, obtained at surgery. The source of this sequence is a girl aged 2-15 years with Rasmussen encephalitis and intractable seizures. J is TRBJ1-2 and V is TRBV5-3; possibly TRBD1 for D (6 bases). TRBV5-3 is identified as an open reading frame with a role that is uncertain. CDR3 sequence reads: CARAHARGTNYGYTF. CDR3 sequence (DNA): TGTGCCAGAGCCCACGCGAGGGGGACTAACTATGGCTACACCTTC.